This TCR beta chain was identified in a study of OX40 agonist ivuxolimab in advanced cancers. Study-wide results and limits: The CD4+ and CD8+ T cells in the blood had expanded clonally by week 6 at 0.1 to 3.0 mg/kg.

As concerns this clone: Its target is not known.

Profiled with immunoSEQ multiplex PCR; TCRdb holds only in-frame clones, not every one. The sample contains about 26,000 clones, roughly three quarters of which appear only once. The germline gives CDR1 ENHRY, CDR2 SYGVKD. V gave up 7 bases and J gave up 2 bases, with 12 bases separating them. The CDR3 covers 13 residues. The receptor was isolated from an adult with an advanced solid tumor such as melanoma, head and neck, liver or kidney cancer. The chain is built from TRBV10-3 and TRBJ2-7; possibly TRBD2 for D (5 bases). This sample comprised CD4+ or CD8+ T cells sorted from blood, obtained in a trial of the OX40 agonist ivuxolimab. The CDR3 DNA follows: TGTGCCATCATTCGGGGAATAGCCTACGAGCAGTACTTC. As protein: CAIIRGIAYEQYF.